Presented here are 16 T cell receptor beta chains from one specimen sequenced in a study of blood T cell repertoires in COVID-19. Libraries were prepared by immunoSEQ multiplex PCR; TCRdb keeps only in-frame clonotypes and omits some of them. The data show hundreds of thousands of clones, about 87% seen once. The specimen was PBMCs or T cells enriched from blood (not recorded which). Source of these receptors: a man aged 25 to 40 who had recovered from COVID-19.

The CDR3 sequence: CASSLGRDNSGYTF. In nucleotides, the CDR3 is TGTGCCAGCAGCTTAGGCAGGGATAATTCTGGCTACACCTTC. The chain recombines TRBV7-2 with TRBJ1-2; maybe TRBD1 (5 bases). V was cut by 1 base and J by 7 bases, with 13 bases left in between. The CDR3 length is 14 residues. Per the germline V gene, CDR1 is SGHTA and CDR2 is FQGNSA. The full variable domain, in which reference TRBV7-2 and TRBJ1-2 provide the parts outside the CDR3, is GAGVSQSPSNKVTEKGKDVELRCDPISGHTALYWYRQSLGQGLEFLIYFQGNSAPDKSGLPSDRFSAERTGGSVSTLTIQRTQQEDSAVYLCASSLGRDNSGYTFGSGTRLTVV.

The chain employs TRBV18 and TRBJ2-4; 9 positions match TRBD1. Germline CDR1 is KGHSH and CDR2 is LQKENI. Losses at the gene ends were 2 bases for V and 2 bases for J; bases not matched to a gene: 7. There are 17 residues in the CDR3. CDR3 in DNA: TGTGCCAGCTCACCAGGAGGACAGGGGAGTACCAAAAACATTCAGTACTTC. Translating it yields CASSPGGQGSTKNIQYF. Full variable domain (outside the CDR3, taken from reference TRBV18 and TRBJ2-4): NAGVMQNPRHLVRRRGQEARLRCSPMKGHSHVYWYRQLPEEGLKFMVYLQKENIIDESGMPKERFSAEFPKEGPSILRIQQVVRGDSAAYFCASSPGGQGSTKNIQYFGAGTRLSVL.

The genes are TRBV28 and TRBJ2-7; no firm D call. This CDR3 has 13 residues. Trimming shortened V by 2 bases and J by 6 bases, and 11 bases separated the two germline ends. CDR1 is MDHEN, CDR2 SYDVKM, per germline. The CDR3 region is CASSLGLNSEQYF. DNA for the CDR3: TGTGCCAGCAGTTTAGGGCTAAACTCCGAGCAGTACTTC.

J is TRBJ2-3 and V is TRBV6-5; D is ambiguous. CDR3 length: 14 residues. Germline V gene data show CDR1 as MNHEY and CDR2 as SVGAGI. The germline V and J ends were trimmed by 0 bases and 4 bases, with 8 bases remaining between them. The CDR3 DNA is TGTGCCAGCAGTTACTCGACTTTAGCAGATACGCAGTATTTT. Protein product: CASSYSTLADTQYF.

The CDR3 loop is CASSLRGRGGLAGGPAEQYF. The CDR3, as DNA: TGTGCCAGCAGTTTAAGGGGAAGGGGAGGCCTAGCGGGAGGGCCTGCCGAGCAGTACTTC. This chain joins TRBV27 and TRBJ2-7; 12 bases line up with TRBD2. The V gene end was trimmed by 2 bases and the J gene end by 6 bases; junction bases not matched to a gene: 20. The CDR3 is made up of 20 amino acids. Germline V gene data show CDR1 as MNHEY and CDR2 as SMNVEV (reference sequence).

The rearrangement joins TRBV25-1 to TRBJ1-1, with a weak D call TRBD1 (5 bases). Per germline, CDR1 MGHDK and CDR2 SYGVNS. This CDR3 is built from 12 residues. V was pared by 3 bases and J by 7 bases, with 9 bases between. DNA for the CDR3: TGTGCCAGCAGTGAGCCAGACAGTGAAGCTTTCTTT. This translates into CASSEPDSEAFF.

The chain employs TRBV29-1 and TRBJ2-1, with D maybe TRBD1 (6 bases). CDR1 SQVTM and CDR2 ANQGSEA come from the germline V gene. The ends were cut back, 6 bases at V and 0 bases at J, with 21 bases in the middle. This CDR3 spans 17 amino acids. CDR3 loop: CSVDKWGPTDSYNEQFF. CDR3 coding DNA: TGCAGCGTCGATAAATGGGGGCCTACCGACTCCTACAATGAGCAGTTCTTC.

The chain joins TRBV11-2 to TRBJ2-5, with 12 bases lining up with TRBD2. CDR3 length: 15 residues. Germline CDR1 SGHAT, CDR2 FQNNGV. The V gene end was trimmed by 6 bases and the J gene end by 4 bases; junction bases not matched to a gene: 6. In DNA, the CDR3 is TGTGCCAGCAGGAAAACTAGCGGGGGGCTAGAGACCCAGTACTTC. Encoded protein: CASRKTSGGLETQYF.

This clone was picked up many times. The rearrangement links TRBV6-2 or TRBV6-3 to TRBJ2-7, with 10 positions matching TRBD1. V dropped 5 bases and J dropped 6; count of bases not matched to a gene: 7. Germline CDR1 is MNHEY and CDR2 is SVGEGT. The CDR3 has 14 residues. CDR3 in amino acids: CASSAGTGVAEQYF. The DNA for the CDR3 is TGTGCCAGCAGTGCCGGGACAGGGGTGGCCGAGCAGTACTTC.

The chain links TRBV14 to TRBJ1-2; D is unresolved. In germline, CDR1 is SGHDN, CDR2 FVKESK. CDR3 length: 15 amino acids. V was clipped by 1 base and J by 0 bases, with 9 bases between them. This CDR3 is CASSQANGANYGYTF. CDR3 DNA sequence: TGTGCCAGCAGCCAAGCTAACGGGGCTAACTATGGCTACACCTTC.

This chain joins TRBV2 and TRBJ2-5; D not certain. The CDR3 is 13 amino acids. CDR1 and CDR2 from the germline V gene are SNHLY and FYNNEI. V was cut by 4 bases and J by 1 base, with 7 bases left in between. CDR3: CASSGNSQETQYF. The CDR3 nucleotides read TGTGCCAGCAGTGGGAACAGCCAAGAGACCCAGTACTTC. The entire variable domain, with the rest obtained from reference TRBV2 and TRBJ2-5, is as follows: EPEVTQTPSHQVTQMGQEVILRCVPISNHLYFYWYRQILGQKVEFLVSFYNNEISEKSEIFDDQFSVERPDGSNFTLKIRSTKLEDSAMYFCASSGNSQETQYFGPGTRLLVL.

This chain connects TRBV19 to TRBJ1-5; maybe TRBD1 (5 bases). CDR3 length: 16 amino acids. Germline V lookup: CDR1 LNHDA, CDR2 SQIVND (reference sequence). With 2 bases removed from V and 5 bases from J, the gap between germline ends came to 16 bases. CDR3 in amino acids: CASSIYGGMMDQPQHF. In DNA form, the CDR3 reads TGTGCCAGTAGTATATATGGGGGGATGATGGATCAGCCCCAGCATTTT.

This chain connects TRBV3-1 (or the pseudogene TRBV3-2) to TRBJ1-5, with unresolved D. Germline CDR1 reads LGHDT; CDR2 reads YNNKEL (reference sequence). The ends were cut back, 0 bases at V and 4 bases at J, with 10 bases in the middle. This CDR3 contains 15 residues. The CDR3 DNA reads TGTGCCAGCAGCCAAGACACAGCTCCTAATCAGCCCCAGCATTTT. Protein product: CASSQDTAPNQPQHF.

The chain uses TRBV5-8 and TRBJ2-7, with a weak D call TRBD1 (6 bases). The CDR3 spans 15 residues. Trimming shortened V by 2 bases and J by 0 bases, and 12 bases separated the two germline ends. From germline, CDR1 is SGHTS and CDR2 YDEGEE. The CDR3 nucleotides are TGTGCCAGCAGCTTTGGGGGCCCCAGCTCCTACGAGCAGTACTTC. Translation: CASSFGGPSSYEQYF.

The chain combines TRBV28 with TRBJ1-3; D is undetermined. Germline CDR1 and CDR2: MDHEN and SYDVKM. This CDR3 region has 13 residues. Trimming took off 5 bases at V and 1 base at J, with 6 bases between the two ends. In DNA form, the CDR3 reads TGTGCCAGCAGTCGACATTCTGGAAACACCATATATTTT. Its translation: CASSRHSGNTIYF.

V and J are TRBV6-1 and TRBJ1-2, with 8 bases lining up with TRBD1. The CDR3 runs 18 residues. Germline V gene data show CDR1 as MNHNS and CDR2 as SASEGT. The V and J ends lost 4 bases and 0 bases, in that order; junction bases with no gene match: 13. The CDR3 DNA reads TGTGCCAGCAGTGCCATACTCGGACAGGGAACACCTAACTATGGCTACACCTTC. Translation gives CASSAILGQGTPNYGYTF.